What follows are 8 T cell receptor beta chains derived from one specimen sequenced in a study of T cell clonality in common variable immunodeficiency. Assay: immunoSEQ multiplex PCR; the TCRdb copy retains only in-frame clones and omits some. The sample has roughly 38,000 clones, none seen only once. Specimen: peripheral blood mononuclear cells. The receptors stem from a person aged 18-69 years in good health.

There are many counts of this clone. The read gets to within 3 residues of the CDR3 end, and the germline J gene fills in the rest. The chain joins TRBV5-1 to TRBJ2-7, with 12 positions matching TRBD2. V lost 1 base to trimming and J lost 5 bases; unmatched junction nucleotides: 10. The CDR3 extends over 17 amino acids. Germline V CDR1 and CDR2: SGHRS, YFSETQ. The sequenced CDR3 bases are TGCGCCAGCAGCTTGATCCTAGCGGGAGGGATACGCCACGAG. This gives the protein CASSLILAGGIRHE. Given in full, the CDR3 is CASSLILAGGIRHEQYF.

This clone was seen at least ten times. The CDR3 is cut off 3 residues early in the read; its end comes from the germline J gene. The chain is built from TRBV11-2 and TRBJ2-3; 7 bases agree with TRBD1. Germline-derived CDR1 and CDR2 are SGHAT and FQNNGV. CDR3 length: 12 amino acids. Here the CDR3 reads CASSQDRRTQYF. The CDR3 DNA, read in part, is TGTGCCAGCAGCCAGGACAGGCGAACG.

This clone appeared many times. Coverage ceases 3 residues before the CDR3 finishes, and the germline J gene fills in the end. V gene TRBV20-1 combines with J gene TRBJ2-7; the D is unclear. Trimming took off 1 base at V and 2 bases at J, with 9 bases between the two ends. Germline V gives CDR1 DFQATT, CDR2 SNEGSKA (reference sequence). CDR3 size: 13 residues. The CDR3 is CSARGGRPYEQYF. CDR3 DNA, as far as it was read: TGCAGTGCTAGAGGCGGCCGACCCTACGAG.

This clone came up many times. The read ends 3 residues shy of where the CDR3 ends; the end is completed using the germline J gene. V and J are TRBV19 and TRBJ2-2; 8 bases align to TRBD1. This CDR3 is 15 amino acids long. The V segment lost 3 bases and the J segment 4 bases; nucleotides outside the gene matches: 4. From germline, CDR1 is LNHDA and CDR2 SQIVND (reference sequence). This chain's CDR3 is CASSIQGASTGELFF. The sequenced part of the CDR3 DNA is TGTGCCAGTAGTATCCAGGGGGCGAGCACCGGGGAG.

This clone was picked up many times. The read terminates 3 residues before the CDR3 end, so the remaining end is supplied by the germline J gene. This chain joins TRBV20-1 and TRBJ2-7; 8 nucleotides align to TRBD2. With V trimmed by 5 bases and J by 2 bases, 11 bases remained unmatched. CDR3 length: 15 residues. Germline loops: CDR1 DFQATT, CDR2 SNEGSKA (reference sequence). The sequenced part of the CDR3 DNA is TGCAGTGCTTCTCTCGGGAGGGGCACTACCTACGAG. Amino acid sequence: CSASLGRGTTYE. The CDR3 as a whole reads CSASLGRGTTYEQYF.

This clone has at least ten counts. The read is 3 residues too short to cover the CDR3 end, so that end is filled in from the germline J gene. This rearrangement joins TRBV7-8 to TRBJ1-2, with D possibly being TRBD1 (5 bases). Germline CDR1 and CDR2: SGHVS and FQNEAQ. V was trimmed by 5 bases and J by 1 base, leaving 8 bases between them. The CDR3 has 13 amino acids. The CDR3 loop reads CASSPDSNYGYTF. The CDR3 bases that were read are TGTGCCAGCAGCCCCGACAGTAACTATGGC.

This clone was counted at least ten times. Read data end 3 residues before the CDR3 end; the end is taken from the germline J gene. The genes are TRBV28 and TRBJ2-3; 7 positions agree with TRBD2. CDR1 and CDR2 from the germline V gene are MDHEN and SYDVKM. After removal of 7 bases from V and 4 bases from J, the junction contained 14 bases not matched to a gene. This CDR3 is built from 16 residues. The CDR3 reads CASTLGGGGYADTQYF. The sequenced part of the CDR3 DNA is TGTGCCAGCACCCTCGGCGGGGGAGGGTACGCAGATACG.

This clone was detected many times. From the germline J gene comes the end of the CDR3, since the read stops 3 residues before it. The gene calls are TRBV2 and TRBJ2-3; weak D call: TRBD2 (5 bases). The ends were cut back, 6 bases at V and 4 bases at J, with 11 bases in the middle. The CDR3 runs to 13 residues. Germline values: CDR1 SNHLY, CDR2 FYNNEI. CDR3 DNA, as far as it was read: TGTGCCAGCAGGGACGGAGCGGCAGATACG. Its protein is CASRDGAADT. The entire CDR3 sequence reads CASRDGAADTQYF.